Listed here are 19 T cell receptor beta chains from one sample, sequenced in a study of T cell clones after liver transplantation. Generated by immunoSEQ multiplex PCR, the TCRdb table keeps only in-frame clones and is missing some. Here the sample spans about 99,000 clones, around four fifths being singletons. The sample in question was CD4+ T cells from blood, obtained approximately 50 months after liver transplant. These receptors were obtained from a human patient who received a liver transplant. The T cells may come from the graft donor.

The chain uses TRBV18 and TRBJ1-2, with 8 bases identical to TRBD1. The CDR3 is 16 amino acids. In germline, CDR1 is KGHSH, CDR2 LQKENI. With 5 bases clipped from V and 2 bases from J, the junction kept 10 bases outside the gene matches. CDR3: CASSRQQGGLNYGYTF. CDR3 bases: TGTGCCAGCTCAAGACAACAGGGGGGTCTCAACTATGGCTACACCTTC.

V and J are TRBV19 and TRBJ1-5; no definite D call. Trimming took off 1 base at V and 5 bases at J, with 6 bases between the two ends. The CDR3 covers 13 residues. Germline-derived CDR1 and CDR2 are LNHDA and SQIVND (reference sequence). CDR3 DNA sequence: TGTGCCAGTAGTATAGGACGGGATCAGCCCCAGCATTTT. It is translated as CASSIGRDQPQHF.

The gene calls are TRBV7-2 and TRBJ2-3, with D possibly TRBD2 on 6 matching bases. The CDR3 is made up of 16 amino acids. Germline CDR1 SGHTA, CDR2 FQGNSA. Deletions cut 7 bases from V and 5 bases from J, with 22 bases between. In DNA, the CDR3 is TGTGCCAGCAACCTTAGTCCAAATGTCGGGGGAGATACGCAGTATTTT. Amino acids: CASNLSPNVGGDTQYF.

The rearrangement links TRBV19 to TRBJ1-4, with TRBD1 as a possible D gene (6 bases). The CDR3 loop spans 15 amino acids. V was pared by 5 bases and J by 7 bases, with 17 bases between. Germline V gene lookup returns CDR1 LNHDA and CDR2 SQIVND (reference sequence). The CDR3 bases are TGTGCCAGTAGTTCTACGGGGGCGCGAAGTGAAAAACTGTTTTTT. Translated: CASSSTGARSEKLFF.

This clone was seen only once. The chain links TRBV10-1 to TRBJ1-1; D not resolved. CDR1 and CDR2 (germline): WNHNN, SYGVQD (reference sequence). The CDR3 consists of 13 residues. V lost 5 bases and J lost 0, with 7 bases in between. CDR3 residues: CASSRSVNTEAFF. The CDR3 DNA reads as TGCGCCAGCAGTAGGTCAGTGAACACTGAAGCTTTCTTT.

The CDR3 coding sequence is TGTGCCAGTAGTATGGGTCCAACAGGGGGCTGGGAGACCCAGTACTTC. It specifies CASSMGPTGGWETQYF. The rearrangement uses TRBV19 and TRBJ2-5; 9 positions agree with TRBD1. The CDR3 spans 16 residues. The J segment lost 5 bases and the V segment lost 3 bases, leaving 10 bases of the junction unmatched. Germline V CDR1 and CDR2: LNHDA, SQIVND (reference sequence).

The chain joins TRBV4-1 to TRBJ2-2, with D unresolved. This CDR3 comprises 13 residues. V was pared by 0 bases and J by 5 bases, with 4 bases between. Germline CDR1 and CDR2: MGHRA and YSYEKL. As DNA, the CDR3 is TGCGCCAGCAGCCAAGATCCTACCGGGGAGCTGTTTTTT. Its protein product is CASSQDPTGELFF.

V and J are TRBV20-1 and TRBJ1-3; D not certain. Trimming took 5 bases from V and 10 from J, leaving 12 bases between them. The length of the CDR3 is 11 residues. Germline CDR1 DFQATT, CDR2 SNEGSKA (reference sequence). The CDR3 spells CSAPHRFTIYF. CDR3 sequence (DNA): TGCAGTGCTCCCCATCGGTTTACCATATATTTT.

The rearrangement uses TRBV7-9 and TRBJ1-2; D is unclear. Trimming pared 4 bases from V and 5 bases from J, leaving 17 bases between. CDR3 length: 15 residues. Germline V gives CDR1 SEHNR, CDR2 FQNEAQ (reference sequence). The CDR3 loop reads CASSSNPQRIYGYTF. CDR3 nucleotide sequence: TGTGCCAGCAGCTCCAACCCACAGAGAATTTATGGCTACACCTTC.

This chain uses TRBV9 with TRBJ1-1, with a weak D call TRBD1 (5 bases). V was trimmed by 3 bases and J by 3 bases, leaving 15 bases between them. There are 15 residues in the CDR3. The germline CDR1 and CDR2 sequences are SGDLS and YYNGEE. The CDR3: CASSARLGGYTEAFF. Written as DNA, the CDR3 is TGTGCCAGCAGCGCGCGGCTGGGGGGGTACACTGAAGCTTTCTTT.

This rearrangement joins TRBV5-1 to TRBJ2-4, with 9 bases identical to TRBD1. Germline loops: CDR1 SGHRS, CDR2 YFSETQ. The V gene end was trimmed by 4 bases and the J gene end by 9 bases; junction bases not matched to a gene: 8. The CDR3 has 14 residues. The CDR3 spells CASSRRTGEGIQYF. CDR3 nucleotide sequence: TGCGCCAGCAGCCGAAGGACAGGGGAGGGCATTCAGTACTTC.

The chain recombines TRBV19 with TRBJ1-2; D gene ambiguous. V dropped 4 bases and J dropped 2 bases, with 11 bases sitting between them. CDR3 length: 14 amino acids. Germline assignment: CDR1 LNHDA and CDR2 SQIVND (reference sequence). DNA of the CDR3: TGTGCCAGTAGTAATCCGGGCCTCAACTATGGCTACACCTTC. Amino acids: CASSNPGLNYGYTF.

The CDR3 coding sequence is TGTGCTAGTGGTTTGATCTCGGAAGAAAAACTGTTTTTT. Residues: CASGLISEEKLFF. V and J are TRBV12-5 and TRBJ1-4, with no clear D. The germline V gene encodes CDR1 LGHNT and CDR2 FRNRAP. The CDR3 covers 13 residues. V was clipped by 2 bases and J by 8 bases, with 9 bases between them.

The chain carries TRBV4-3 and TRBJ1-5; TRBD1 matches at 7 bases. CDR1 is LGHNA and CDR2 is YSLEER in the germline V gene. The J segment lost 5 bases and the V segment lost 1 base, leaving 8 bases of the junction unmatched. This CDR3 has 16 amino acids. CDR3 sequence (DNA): TGCGCCAGCAGCCAAGGGGCGAACAGGGGAGATCAGCCCCAGCATTTT. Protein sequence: CASSQGANRGDQPQHF.

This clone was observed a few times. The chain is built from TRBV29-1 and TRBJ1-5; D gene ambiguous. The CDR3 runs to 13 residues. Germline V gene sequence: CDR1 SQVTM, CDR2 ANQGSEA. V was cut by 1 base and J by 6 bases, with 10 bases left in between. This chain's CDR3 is CSVEAGFGQPQHF. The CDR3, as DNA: TGCAGCGTTGAAGCTGGGTTTGGTCAGCCCCAGCATTTT.

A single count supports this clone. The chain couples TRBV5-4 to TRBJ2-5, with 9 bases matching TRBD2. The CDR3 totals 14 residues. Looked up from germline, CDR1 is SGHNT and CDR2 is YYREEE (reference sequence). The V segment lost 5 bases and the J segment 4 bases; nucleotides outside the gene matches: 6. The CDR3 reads CASRPRGGRETQYF. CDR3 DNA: TGTGCCAGCAGACCGCGGGGGGGGCGAGAGACCCAGTACTTC.

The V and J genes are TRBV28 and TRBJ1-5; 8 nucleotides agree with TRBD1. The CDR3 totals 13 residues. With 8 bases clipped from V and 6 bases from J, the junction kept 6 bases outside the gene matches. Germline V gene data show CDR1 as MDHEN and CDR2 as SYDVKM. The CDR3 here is CASQDRDVQPQHF. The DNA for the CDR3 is TGTGCCAGCCAGGACAGGGATGTTCAGCCCCAGCATTTT. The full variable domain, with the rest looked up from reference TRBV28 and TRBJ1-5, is DVKVTQSSRYLVKRTGEKVFLECVQDMDHENMFWYRQDPGLGLRLIYFSYDVKMKEKGDIPEGYSVSREKKERFSLILESASTNQTSMYLCASQDRDVQPQHFGDGTRLSIL.

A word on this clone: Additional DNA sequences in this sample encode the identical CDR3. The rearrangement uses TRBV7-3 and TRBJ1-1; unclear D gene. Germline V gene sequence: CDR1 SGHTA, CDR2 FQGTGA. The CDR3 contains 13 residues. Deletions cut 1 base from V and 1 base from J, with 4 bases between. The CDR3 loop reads CASSLSQNTEAFF. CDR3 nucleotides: TGTGCCAGCAGCTTAAGCCAGAACACTGAAGCTTTCTTT. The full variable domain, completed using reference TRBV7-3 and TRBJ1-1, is GAGVSQTPSNKVTEKGKYVELRCDPISGHTALYWYRQSLGQGPEFLIYFQGTGAADDSGLPNDRFFAVRPEGSVSTLKIQRTERGDSAVYLCASSLSQNTEAFFGQGTRLTVV.

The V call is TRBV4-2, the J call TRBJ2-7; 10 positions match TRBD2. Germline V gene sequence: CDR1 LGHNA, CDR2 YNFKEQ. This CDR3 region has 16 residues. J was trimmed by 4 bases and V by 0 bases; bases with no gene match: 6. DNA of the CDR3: TGTGCCAGCAGCCAAGAAATAGCGGGGGGCGAATACGAGCAGTACTTC. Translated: CASSQEIAGGEYEQYF.